A selection of T cell receptor beta chains follows, all from one sample in a study of blood T cell repertoires in COVID-19. Clones were read by immunoSEQ multiplex PCR, and TCRdb kept only the in-frame ones, dropping some. Of roughly 180,000 clones in the sample, around 83% were seen once. The sample comprised PBMCs or T cells enriched from blood (not recorded which). The receptors shown here come from a woman aged 50 to 60 in a cohort exposed to, infected with or recovered from COVID-19 (not recorded which). The CDR3 runs from the conserved cysteine through the conserved F or W. Fields, in order: V gene, J gene, D gene, clone size, CDR3 protein, CDR3 DNA. D genes are given only for firm matches. Expanded clones get a size class; other rows say once, few or many, or leave the size out.

TRBV30	TRBJ1-5	TRBD1	.	CAWSGQGDQPQHF	TGTGCCTGGAGCGGACAGGGGGATCAGCCCCAGCATTTT
TRBV24-1	TRBJ1-5	.	.	CATSQLSNQPQHF	TGTGCCACCAGTCAACTTAGCAATCAGCCCCAGCATTTT
TRBV29-1	TRBJ2-2	TRBD2	.	CSVEGTSGDNTGELFF	TGCAGCGTTGAAGGGACTAGCGGGGATAACACCGGGGAGCTGTTTTTT
TRBV5-1	TRBJ2-3	TRBD1	.	CASSVGGDTQYF	TGCGCCAGCAGCGTAGGGGGCGATACGCAGTATTTT
TRBV6-1	TRBJ1-6	.	once	CASSEDIISPLHF	TGTGCCAGCAGTGAAGATATTATTTCACCCCTCCACTTT
TRBV5-1	TRBJ2-3	TRBD2	.	CASSPSGTSPDTQYF	TGCGCCAGCAGCCCGTCCGGGACTAGCCCAGATACGCAGTATTTT
TRBV18	TRBJ1-6	.	.	CASSPFEGEGSPLHF	TGTGCCAGCTCACCCTTCGAGGGGGAGGGTTCACCCCTCCACTTT
TRBV14	TRBJ1-6	TRBD1	.	CASSLGTASSPLHF	TGTGCCAGCAGCCTTGGGACAGCAAGCTCACCCCTCCACTTT
TRBV19	TRBJ2-2	.	.	CATSPGVGNTGELFF	TGTGCCACTAGTCCGGGGGTGGGGAACACCGGGGAGCTGTTTTTT
TRBV28	TRBJ2-3	TRBD2	once	CASSSSGGRDTQYF	TGTGCCAGCAGTTCCTCCGGGGGGAGAGATACGCAGTATTTT
TRBV19	TRBJ1-3	.	.	CASSQGPSGNTIYF	TGTGCCAGCTCCCAGGGGCCAAGTGGAAACACCATATATTTT
TRBV18	TRBJ1-5	.	.	CASSQGESSNQPQHF	TGTGCCAGCTCACAGGGGGAGAGTAGCAATCAGCCCCAGCATTTT